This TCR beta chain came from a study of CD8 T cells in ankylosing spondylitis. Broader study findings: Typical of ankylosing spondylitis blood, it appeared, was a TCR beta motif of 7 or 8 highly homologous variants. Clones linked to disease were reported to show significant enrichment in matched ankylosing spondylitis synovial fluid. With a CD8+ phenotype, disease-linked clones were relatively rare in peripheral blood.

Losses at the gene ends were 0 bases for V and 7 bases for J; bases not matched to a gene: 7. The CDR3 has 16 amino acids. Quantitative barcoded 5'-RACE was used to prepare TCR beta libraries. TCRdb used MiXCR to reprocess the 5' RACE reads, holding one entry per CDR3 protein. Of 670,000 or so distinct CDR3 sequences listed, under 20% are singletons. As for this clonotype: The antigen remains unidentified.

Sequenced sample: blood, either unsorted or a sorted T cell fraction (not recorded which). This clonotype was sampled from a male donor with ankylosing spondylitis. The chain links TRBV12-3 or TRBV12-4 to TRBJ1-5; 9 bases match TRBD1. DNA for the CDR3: TGTGCCAGCAGTTTAGCCGCGGACAGGGGCGGACAGCCCCAGCATTTT. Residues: CASSLAADRGGQPQHF.